This T cell receptor beta chain appears in the sequencing data of a study of cytomegalovirus exposure and HLA in healthy donors. General study results and limits: The study flagged approximately 180 TCR beta chains as cytomegalovirus-associated. Later examination showed HLA-associated TCR beta chains had greater clonal expansion than equally common others.

This clone came up once. Its antigen is not identified. V shed 1 base, J shed 1 base, and the junction held 2 bases outside the gene matches. Germline CDR1 reads PRHDT; CDR2 reads FYEKMQ (reference sequence). The CDR3 extends over 16 amino acids. The PCR ran on 60 Vbeta and 13 Jbeta primers. In the original workflow: An analysis that came later counted tens of millions of unique TCR beta chains, 9 million to 12 million shared. Data came from immunoSEQ multiplex PCR; TCRdb stores just in-frame clones and leaves some out. V and J calls plus clone size are reproduced from that table; the DNA served to infer D and trimming. The data contain roughly 150,000 clones, about three quarters of them singletons.

Source material: PBMCs. The rearrangement joins TRBV13 to TRBJ2-3, with TRBD2 matching 10 bases. This receptor was obtained from a male donor in good health and CMV-seronegative. CDR3 amino acids: CASSLALAGGTDTQYF. The CDR3 bases are TGTGCCAGCAGCTTAGCCCTAGCGGGAGGCACAGATACGCAGTATTTT. The full variable domain, in which reference TRBV13 and TRBJ2-3 provide the parts outside the CDR3, is AAGVIQSPRHLIKEKRETATLKCYPIPRHDTVYWYQQGPGQDPQFLISFYEKMQSDKGSIPDRFSAQQFSDYHSELNMSSLELGDSALYFCASSLALAGGTDTQYFGPGTRLTVL.